This T cell receptor (beta chain) stems from a study of T cells in Graves' hyperthyroidism and ophthalmopathy. Study-wide points: Most expanded thyroid clonotypes above 0.001 recurred in blood.

Germline CDR1 and CDR2: SGDLS and YYNGEE. The CDR3 has 15 residues. Losses at the gene ends were 2 bases for V and 2 bases for J; bases not matched to a gene: 4. This clonotype was seen only once. Its antigen remains unidentified. Hyperthyroidism had been newly diagnosed in patients aged 18 to 65, and its duration was under 2 months. RNA transcripts provided the source from which TCR beta CDR3 regions were amplified. When the TCR CDR3 underwent first-round RT-PCR, the HTBI primer set was used. TCRdb fed the multiplex PCR reads into MiXCR, producing one record per CDR3 protein. The table records about 360,000 distinct CDR3 sequences, over 10% of them present only once.

The clonotype originates from a woman under 30 with Graves' hyperthyroidism. This chain connects TRBV9 to TRBJ2-1; 7 nucleotides align to TRBD2. The sequenced sample consisted of blood. CDR3 nucleotide sequence: TGTGCCAGCAGCGTTTCCGGGACTACCTACAATGAGCAGTTCTTC. Protein sequence: CASSVSGTTYNEQFF.